A selection of T cell receptor beta chains follows, all from one sample in a study of PD-1 blockade in classical Hodgkin lymphoma. The protocol was immunoSEQ multiplex PCR, while the TCRdb copy is restricted to in-frame clones and leaves out a portion. There are about 97,000 clones in the sample; approximately 83% occur only once, and 10% to 15% lies in the top ten. Sequencing used peripheral blood mononuclear cells (PBMCs), obtained at baseline. The receptors come from a human donor with classical Hodgkin lymphoma. Both conserved end residues are part of each CDR3. The order of the fields is J gene, clone size, V gene, D gene, CDR3 protein, CDR3 DNA. D genes are given only for firm matches. Size is omitted from some rows. Given values are once, few, many or a class for expanded clones.

>TRBJ1-1|few|TRBV7-2|.
CASSLSGGTEAFF
TGTGCCAGCAGCCTCTCGGGGGGCACTGAAGCTTTCTTT
>TRBJ1-4|.|TRBV5-5|TRBD1
CASSPRDRGDEKLFF
TGTGCCAGCAGTCCTAGGGACAGGGGAGATGAAAAACTGTTTTTT
>TRBJ2-7|.|TRBV27|TRBD1
CASSFGTGMGLEQYF
TGTGCCAGCAGTTTTGGGACAGGGATGGGACTCGAGCAGTACTTC
>TRBJ1-2|.|TRBV7-9|.
CASSPQRQSSYFRYGYTF
TGTGCCAGCAGCCCCCAGCGGCAGAGCAGTTATTTCCGTTATGGCTACACCTTC
>TRBJ2-7|once|TRBV19|.
CASSTKGYEQYF
TGTGCCAGTAGTACTAAGGGATACGAGCAGTACTTC
>TRBJ1-2|.|TRBV14|.
CASSQGLQYGYTF
TGTGCCAGCAGCCAAGGTCTCCAATATGGCTACACCTTC
>TRBJ2-3|.|TRBV15|TRBD2
CATSSDGGGLEIDTQYF
TGTGCCACCAGCTCAGACGGAGGGGGACTAGAAATAGATACGCAGTATTTT
>TRBJ2-7|.|TRBV5-1|.
CASSLSGFVDEQYF
TGCGCCAGCAGCTTAAGTGGGTTTGTGGACGAGCAGTACTTC
>TRBJ2-1|.|TRBV9|TRBD2
CASSPPSKAGPHSSYNEQFF
TGTGCCAGCAGCCCCCCGAGCAAAGCGGGGCCCCACAGCTCCTACAATGAGCAGTTCTTC
>TRBJ2-2|.|TRBV10-3|.
CAISELGPGELFF
TGTGCCATCAGTGAGCTAGGGCCCGGGGAGCTGTTTTTT
>TRBJ2-1|.|TRBV4-1|.
CASSHNSGGAGNEQFF
TGCGCCAGCAGCCACAATAGCGGAGGGGCGGGGAATGAGCAGTTCTTC
>TRBJ2-7|few|TRBV4-1|TRBD1
CASSHTGAWGYEQYF
TGCGCCAGCAGCCACACAGGGGCCTGGGGCTACGAGCAGTACTTC
>TRBJ2-7|.|TRBV5-5|.
CASAEAGGAVEQYF
TGTGCCAGCGCCGAAGCTGGGGGGGCCGTCGAGCAGTACTTC
>TRBJ1-1|once|TRBV19|.
CASSIEGTEAFF
TGTGCCAGTAGTATAGAGGGCACTGAAGCTTTCTTT
>TRBJ2-7|.|TRBV30|.
CAWSVRRTSTSYEQYF
TGTGCCTGGAGTGTACGACGGACATCCACCTCCTACGAGCAGTACTTC
>TRBJ1-1|.|TRBV6-5|TRBD1
CASRLDRAAEAFF
TGTGCCAGCAGACTGGACAGGGCGGCGGAAGCTTTCTTT
>TRBJ2-2|.|TRBV7-2|.
CASSLVGGNTGELFF
TGTGCCAGCAGCTTAGTAGGGGGGAACACCGGGGAGCTGTTTTTT
>TRBJ2-5|once|TRBV28|TRBD1
CASSLDRVVETQYF
TGTGCCAGCAGTTTGGACAGGGTCGTCGAGACCCAGTACTTC
>TRBJ2-1|.|TRBV5-1|TRBD1
CASSTDRGWADEQFF
TGCGCCAGCAGCACCGACAGGGGCTGGGCGGATGAGCAGTTCTTC
>TRBJ2-1|.|TRBV6-1|.
CASSRGPYNEQFF
TGTGCCAGCAGTAGGGGCCCTTACAATGAGCAGTTCTTC
>TRBJ1-2|.|TRBV28|.
CASSSESREPYGYTF
TGTGCCAGCAGTTCGGAAAGCAGGGAACCCTATGGCTACACCTTC
>TRBJ2-7|.|TRBV5-6|.
CASSLVGGGGYEQYF
TGTGCCAGCAGCTTGGTGGGGGGTGGAGGCTACGAGCAGTACTTC
>TRBJ2-5|.|TRBV6-5|TRBD1
CASRSPGQGLETQYF
TGTGCCAGCAGATCGCCGGGACAGGGGTTGGAGACCCAGTACTTC
>TRBJ2-1|.|TRBV7-3|.
CASSLRPAEEQFF
TGTGCCAGCAGCTTAAGGCCGGCGGAGGAGCAGTTCTTC
>TRBJ1-1|.|TRBV19|TRBD1
CASSSGGGLMNTEAFF
TGTGCCAGTAGCTCAGGGGGCGGTCTTATGAACACTGAAGCTTTCTTT
>TRBJ1-1|.|TRBV14|.
CASSHDLGFGREAFF
TGTGCCAGCAGCCACGACTTGGGGTTTGGTCGCGAAGCTTTCTTT
>TRBJ2-2|.|TRBV10-3|TRBD1
CAIRPGTGGPGELFF
TGTGCCATCAGACCCGGGACAGGGGGGCCCGGGGAGCTGTTTTTT
>TRBJ2-3|.|TRBV4-1|TRBD2
CASSQDRASGGYTDTQYF
TGCGCCAGCAGCCAAGATCGGGCTAGCGGGGGCTACACAGATACGCAGTATTTT
>TRBJ1-1|once|TRBV11-2|.
CASSRIQGYRTEAFF
TGTGCCAGCAGCCGGATTCAGGGATACAGGACTGAAGCTTTCTTT
>TRBJ2-5|.|TRBV5-1|.
CASSLGAVQETQYF
TGCGCCAGCAGCTTGGGGGCGGTCCAAGAGACCCAGTACTTC
>TRBJ2-7|.|TRBV7-3|.
CASSLVETYEQYF
TGTGCCAGCAGCTTAGTGGAAACCTACGAGCAGTACTTC
>TRBJ2-3|.|TRBV7-6|.
CASSLELSTDTQYF
TGTGCCAGCAGCTTAGAGTTAAGCACAGATACGCAGTATTTT
>TRBJ2-1|.|TRBV7-2|TRBD2
CASSYGTSGPPLLNEQFF
TGTGCCAGCAGCTACGGGACTAGCGGGCCTCCCCTGCTCAATGAGCAGTTCTTC
>TRBJ2-7|.|TRBV5-1|TRBD2
CASSSAGGAYEQYF
TGCGCCAGCAGCTCGGCGGGAGGTGCCTACGAGCAGTACTTC
>TRBJ2-2|once|TRBV10-3|.
CAISDSTGAGELFF
TGTGCCATCAGTGATTCGACGGGGGCCGGGGAGCTGTTTTTT
>TRBJ2-5|once|TRBV7-2|.
CASSLALMAYQETQYF
TGTGCCAGCAGCTTAGCTTTAATGGCGTACCAAGAGACCCAGTACTTC
>TRBJ1-3|once|TRBV5-1|.
CASSDSHSGNTIYF
TGCGCCAGCTCAGACAGTCACTCTGGAAACACCATATATTTT
>TRBJ1-4|.|TRBV7-9|TRBD1
CASSVGQGGRANEKLFF
TGTGCCAGCAGCGTCGGACAGGGGGGCCGGGCTAATGAAAAACTGTTTTTT
>TRBJ2-7|.|TRBV13|.
CASSPRTVSYEQYF
TGTGCCAGCAGCCCACGGACAGTCTCCTACGAGCAGTACTTC
>TRBJ2-4|.|TRBV4-3|.
CASQGARTLAKNIQYF
TGCGCCAGCCAGGGAGCTAGGACGCTAGCCAAAAACATTCAGTACTTC
>TRBJ1-1|.|TRBV6-1|.
CASSEWGLGTEAFF
TGTGCCAGCAGTGAATGGGGGTTGGGGACTGAAGCTTTCTTT
>TRBJ1-1|once|TRBV25-1|TRBD1
CASSGGTGWTTEAFF
TGTGCCAGCAGTGGGGGGACAGGGTGGACCACTGAAGCTTTCTTT
>TRBJ1-5|.|TRBV9|.
CASSVSAIEQPQHF
TGTGCCAGCAGCGTTAGCGCGATAGAACAGCCCCAGCATTTT
>TRBJ2-7|.|TRBV12-2|.
CASRPPGCPPLYEQYF
TGTGCAAGTCGCCCCCCCGGTTGTCCCCCGCTTTACGAGCAGTACTTC
>TRBJ2-5|.|TRBV10-1|.
CASSEGPPAETQYF
TGCGCCAGCAGTGAGGGACCCCCGGCAGAGACCCAGTACTTC
>TRBJ2-1|.|TRBV15|TRBD1
CATALRGQLHNEQFF
TGTGCCACGGCCCTCAGGGGGCAACTTCACAATGAGCAGTTCTTC
>TRBJ1-1|.|TRBV5-1|.
CASSLDQVGTEAFF
TGCGCCAGCAGCTTGGATCAGGTCGGCACTGAAGCTTTCTTT
>TRBJ2-1|few|TRBV27|.
CASSLRGLAEGYNEQFF
TGTGCCAGCAGTTTACGGGGGTTGGCGGAGGGCTACAATGAGCAGTTCTTC
>TRBJ1-3|.|TRBV5-1|TRBD1
CASSLGDRRNTIYF
TGCGCCAGCAGCTTGGGGGACAGGAGAAACACCATATATTTT
>TRBJ2-3|.|TRBV6-6|.
CASSYSPSDTQYF
TGTGCCAGCAGTTACTCTCCGTCAGATACGCAGTATTTT
>TRBJ2-7|once|TRBV6-5|TRBD2
CASKIAGGPGEQYF
TGTGCCAGCAAAATAGCGGGAGGGCCCGGAGAGCAGTACTTC
>TRBJ2-1|.|TRBV19|TRBD2
CASRISGRMDEQFF
TGTGCCAGTAGGATAAGCGGGAGAATGGATGAGCAGTTCTTC
>TRBJ1-4|.|TRBV4-3|.
CASSQDFGAGEKLFF
.
>TRBJ2-1|once|TRBV29-1|.
CSGRDSGYNEQFF
TGCAGCGGGAGGGACAGCGGCTACAATGAGCAGTTCTTC
>TRBJ1-1|.|TRBV7-6|.
CASSLVAAGNEAFF
TGTGCCAGCAGCTTAGTCGCGGCAGGGAATGAAGCTTTCTTT